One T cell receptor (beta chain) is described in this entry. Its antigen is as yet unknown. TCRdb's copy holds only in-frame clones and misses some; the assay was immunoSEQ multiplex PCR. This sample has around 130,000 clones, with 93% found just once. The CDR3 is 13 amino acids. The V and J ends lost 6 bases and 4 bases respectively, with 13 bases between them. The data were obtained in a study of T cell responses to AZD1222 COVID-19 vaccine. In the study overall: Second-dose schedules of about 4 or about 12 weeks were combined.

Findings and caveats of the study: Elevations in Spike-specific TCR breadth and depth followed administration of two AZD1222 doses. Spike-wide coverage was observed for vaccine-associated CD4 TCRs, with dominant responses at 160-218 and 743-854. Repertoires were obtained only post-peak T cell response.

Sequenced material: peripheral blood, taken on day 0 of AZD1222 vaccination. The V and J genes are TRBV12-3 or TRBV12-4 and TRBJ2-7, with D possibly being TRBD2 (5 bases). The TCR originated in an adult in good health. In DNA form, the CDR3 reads TGTGCCAGCAGCCTAACGAGGGATTACGAGCAGTACTTC. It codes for CASSLTRDYEQYF.